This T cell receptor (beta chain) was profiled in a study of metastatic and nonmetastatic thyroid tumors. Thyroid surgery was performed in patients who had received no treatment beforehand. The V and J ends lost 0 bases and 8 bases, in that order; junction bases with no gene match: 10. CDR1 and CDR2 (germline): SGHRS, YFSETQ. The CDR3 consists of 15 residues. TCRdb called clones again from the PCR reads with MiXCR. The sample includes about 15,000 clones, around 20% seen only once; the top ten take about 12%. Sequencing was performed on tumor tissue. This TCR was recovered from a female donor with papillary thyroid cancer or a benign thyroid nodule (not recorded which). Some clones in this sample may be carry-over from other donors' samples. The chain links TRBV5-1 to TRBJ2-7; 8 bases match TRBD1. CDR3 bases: TGCGCCAGCAGCTTGGGGTATTCAGGGGGCGAGAAGCAGTACTTC. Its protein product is CASSLGYSGGEKQYF.